What follows describes a single T cell receptor (beta chain). In its sample, this clonotype was seen a few times. Its specific antigen is unknown. No per-base quality is available; no much larger clone lies one base away. Library preparation was by PCR. The run used an Illumina HiSeq 2500. Molecular barcoding was employed in the preparation of TCR libraries, with unique molecular identifiers being used to normalize TCRbeta repertoire quantification. Clones were called with MiXCR by TCRdb after fastp trimmed the public reads at Q25, and only in-frame beta chains were retained. One record per CDR3 amino acid sequence lists the most common genes and DNA. This sample gives roughly 180,000 distinct CDR3 sequences in total; around 10% of them show up just once. The ten largest make up less than 15% of the sample. Deletion took 4 bases off V and 2 bases off J, with a span of 7 bases between the germline ends. CDR1 and CDR2 are drawn from the germline V gene: SGHTA, FQGTGA. The cysteine opens and the phenylalanine closes a CDR3 of 13 amino acids. Just CDR3 DNA is preserved here, 39 bases in frame from base 1.

This sample stems from a study of T-cell reconstitution after alpha-beta-depleted transplantation in children (dated by TCRdb to about 2016). A note on the overall study: Using TCR repertoire profiling, the study quantitatively followed how T-cell immune reconstitution unfolded in children after TCRalphabeta/CD19-depleted allogeneic hematopoietic cell transplantation.

Findings and caveats that apply to the study as a whole: About two months after transplant, the apparently early recovery of alphabetaT-cell counts reportedly depended on just several hundred clones that had expanded rapidly and came from non-depleted graft cells. Over subsequent months, a decline in hyperexpanded clone frequencies was noted, and after one year, T-cell counts and TCRbeta diversity were mostly ascribed to newly produced T cells. In some patients, the high TCRbeta diversity seen at day 60 was put down to recipient T cells and intrathymic progenitors that had survived conditioning.

Sample treatment or condition, as interpreted from the label and publication: allogeneic hematopoietic cell transplantation with graft depleted of TCRalphabeta T cells and CD19 B cells. Transplant recipients were children who received TCRalphabeta/CD19-depleted allogeneic hematopoietic cell grafts. The rearranged segments are TRBV7-3 and TRBJ2-3; matching of 6 bases hints at TRBD2 as the D gene. This clonotype was sampled from a boy younger than 10 with acute myeloid leukemia, due to receive a stem cell transplant. Sequencing used PBMCs, obtained before TCRalphabeta/CD19-depleted stem cell transplant. Here the CDR3 is given as CASSWGDTDTQYF. The DNA is as follows: TGTGCCAGCAGCTGGGGGGACACAGATACGCAGTATTTT.